The 24 T cell receptor beta chains in this list originate from one sample, sequenced in a study of blood T cell repertoires in COVID-19. Data came from immunoSEQ multiplex PCR; TCRdb stores just in-frame clones and leaves some out. Of roughly 100,000 clones listed, about three quarters are singletons. The sample taken for sequencing was peripheral blood. The origin of the receptors is a man between 65 and 79 years old with acute or convalescent COVID-19.

V usage is TRBV29-1 and J usage is TRBJ2-7, with a weak D call TRBD1 (5 bases). The CDR3 is made up of 12 amino acids. Per germline, CDR1 SQVTM and CDR2 ANQGSEA. Trimming shortened V by 3 bases and J by 3 bases, and 9 bases separated the two germline ends. The CDR3 DNA reads as TGCAGCGTTGATACAGGTAACTACGAGCAGTACTTC. This codes for CSVDTGNYEQYF.

The chain recombines TRBV10-3 with TRBJ1-5; D is unresolved. V was pared by 10 bases and J by 3 bases, with 10 bases between. CDR3 length equals 12 residues. Germline assignment: CDR1 ENHRY and CDR2 SYGVKD. In DNA, the CDR3 is TGTGCCACCTCGACACTCAATCAGCCCCAGCATTTT. It is translated as CATSTLNQPQHF.

This clone has only one observation. V gene TRBV5-5 combines with J gene TRBJ2-7; TRBD2 matches 9 bases. V lost 2 bases to trimming and J lost 2 bases; unmatched junction nucleotides: 8. The CDR3 contains 16 residues. Germline values: CDR1 SGHKS, CDR2 YYEKEE (reference sequence). The CDR3 region has the DNA TGTGCCAGCAGCTTAGGTGGGGCTAGCGGGACCTACGAGCAGTACTTC. This encodes CASSLGGASGTYEQYF. The variable domain in full, completed from reference TRBV5-5 and TRBJ2-7, reads DAGVTQSPTHLIKTRGQQVTLRCSPISGHKSVSWYQQVLGQGPQFIFQYYEKEERGRGNFPDRFSARQFPNYSSELNVNALLLGDSALYLCASSLGGASGTYEQYFGPGTRLTVT.

The genes are TRBV30 and TRBJ1-3; D not certain. CDR3 length equals 13 residues. Per the germline V gene, CDR1 is GTSNPN and CDR2 is SVGIG (reference sequence). V lost 2 bases to trimming and J lost 4 bases, with 9 bases between them. The CDR3 is CAWSRGLGNTIYF. The CDR3 DNA reads TGTGCCTGGAGTCGGGGATTAGGAAACACCATATATTTT.

The J gene is TRBJ1-6, the V gene TRBV30, with D perhaps matching TRBD1 (6 bases). The CDR3 consists of 16 residues. Trimming shortened V by 0 bases and J by 10 bases, and 19 bases separated the two germline ends. The germline V gene encodes CDR1 GTSNPN and CDR2 SVGIG (reference sequence). In DNA form, the CDR3 reads TGTGCCTGGAGTGTACTGGGAGGGGGGCCACAATCACCCCTCCACTTT. As protein: CAWSVLGGGPQSPLHF. The full variable domain, completed using reference TRBV30 and TRBJ1-6, is SQTIHQWPATLVQPVGSPLSLECTVEGTSNPNLYWYRQAAGRGLQLLFYSVGIGQISSEVPQNLSASRPQDRQFILSSKKLLLSDSGFYLCAWSVLGGGPQSPLHFGNGTRLTVT.

The chain combines TRBV28 with TRBJ2-7; weak D call: TRBD2 (5 bases). The CDR3 is 17 amino acids. Per germline, CDR1 MDHEN and CDR2 SYDVKM. The V end was cut by 6 bases, the J end by 2 bases, with 23 bases between. For the CDR3, the DNA is TGTGCCAGCAGCCCCGGACTCAGGTTCGAGAGCCCCTACGAGCAGTACTTC. Its translation: CASSPGLRFESPYEQYF.

There are a few counts of this clone. V and J are TRBV9 and TRBJ2-1; 15 nucleotides match TRBD2. Germline-derived CDR1 and CDR2 are SGDLS and YYNGEE. The V and J ends lost 4 bases and 8 bases, in that order; junction bases with no gene match: 13. There are 18 residues in the CDR3. CDR3 bases: TGTGCCAGCAGCTTGGGGACTAGCGGGAGGAGGAGGGGCGATGAGCAGTTCTTC. Its translation is CASSLGTSGRRRGDEQFF.

V gene TRBV7-8 combines with J gene TRBJ1-3; D is unresolved. With 2 bases removed from V and 0 bases from J, the gap between germline ends came to 11 bases. The CDR3 consists of 16 residues. CDR1 and CDR2 from the germline V gene are SGHVS and FQNEAQ. For the CDR3, the DNA is TGTGCCAGCAGCTTACGACTATCCAGCTCTGGAAACACCATATATTTT. Residues: CASSLRLSSSGNTIYF. The full variable domain, completed using reference TRBV7-8 and TRBJ1-3, is GAGVSQSPRYKVAKRGQDVALRCDPISGHVSLFWYQQALGQGPEFLTYFQNEAQLDKSGLPSDRFFAERPEGSVSTLKIQRTQQEDSAVYLCASSLRLSSSGNTIYFGEGSWLTVV.

The chain joins TRBV28 to TRBJ2-1; 11 bases align to TRBD2. This CDR3 is built from 16 residues. V lost 5 bases, J lost 4 bases, and 7 bases stayed unmatched. The V gene's germline CDR1 is MDHEN and CDR2 SYDVKM. CDR3 sequence (DNA): TGTGCCAGCAGTCTGGGACTAGCGGCTAAATACAATGAGCAGTTCTTC. Encoded protein: CASSLGLAAKYNEQFF. The variable domain in full, completed from reference TRBV28 and TRBJ2-1, reads DVKVTQSSRYLVKRTGEKVFLECVQDMDHENMFWYRQDPGLGLRLIYFSYDVKMKEKGDIPEGYSVSREKKERFSLILESASTNQTSMYLCASSLGLAAKYNEQFFGPGTRLTVL.

This chain connects TRBV5-1 to TRBJ2-1, with 8 bases matching TRBD2. Germline loops: CDR1 SGHRS, CDR2 YFSETQ. V lost 7 bases and J lost 2; bases outside the gene matches: 8. The CDR3 has 15 amino acids. CDR3 DNA sequence: TGCGCCAGCGGGATTAGCGGGGAACCCTACAATGAGCAGTTCTTC. Its protein product is CASGISGEPYNEQFF.

The chain recombines TRBV30 with TRBJ1-2; no reliable D call. In germline, CDR1 is GTSNPN, CDR2 SVGIG (reference sequence). The V and J ends lost 5 bases and 4 bases respectively, with 8 bases between them. The CDR3 has 11 residues. This CDR3 reads CAWDGSYGYTF. The CDR3 nucleotides read TGTGCCTGGGACGGGTCCTATGGCTACACCTTC.

This chain connects TRBV30 to TRBJ1-2; D is ambiguous. The CDR3 runs to 13 residues. V was clipped by 0 bases and J by 3 bases, with 8 bases between them. Per germline, CDR1 GTSNPN and CDR2 SVGIG (reference sequence). The CDR3 region is CAWSVMADYGYTF. The CDR3 DNA sequence: TGTGCCTGGAGTGTAATGGCAGACTATGGCTACACCTTC.

The CDR3 coding sequence is TGCAGCGTTGCAGACCCCAGGGGGGGCTACACCTTC. Its protein product is CSVADPRGGYTF. This rearrangement joins TRBV29-1 to TRBJ1-2; the match to TRBD1 covers 7 bases. Germline values: CDR1 SQVTM, CDR2 ANQGSEA. There are 12 residues in the CDR3. The trim removed 4 bases at V and 8 bases at J, leaving 7 bases unmatched.

This clone was recorded a few times. The genes are TRBV5-1 and TRBJ2-5; D is ambiguous. The germline V gene encodes CDR1 SGHRS and CDR2 YFSETQ. The V end was cut by 0 bases, the J end by 4 bases, with 10 bases between. This CDR3 contains 14 residues. As DNA, the CDR3 is TGCGCCAGCAGCTTGGGCTCGATTAGAGAGACCCAGTACTTC. Its protein product is CASSLGSIRETQYF.

This clone was picked up a small number of times. The rearrangement links TRBV5-1 to TRBJ1-4, with 10 bases that match TRBD1. This CDR3 is 18 amino acids long. The germline CDR1 and CDR2 sequences are SGHRS and YFSETQ. V lost 0 bases to trimming and J lost 5 bases; unmatched junction nucleotides: 10. CDR3 nucleotides: TGCGCCAGCAGCTTGGTCTACCCGGGACAGGGGCAGAATGAAAAACTGTTTTTT. Protein sequence: CASSLVYPGQGQNEKLFF.

The J gene is TRBJ1-4, the V gene TRBV7-9, with TRBD1 matching 7 bases. This CDR3 is 15 amino acids long. Losses at the gene ends were 4 bases for V and 2 bases for J; bases not matched to a gene: 4. The V gene's germline CDR1 is SEHNR and CDR2 FQNEAQ (reference sequence). CDR3 sequence (DNA): TGTGCCAGCAGCTCGTTACAGGGGACTAATGAAAAACTGTTTTTT. Translating gives CASSSLQGTNEKLFF. Full variable domain (rest looked up from reference TRBV7-9 and TRBJ1-4): DTGVSQNPRHKITKRGQNVTFRCDPISEHNRLYWYRQTLGQGPEFLTYFQNEAQLEKSRLLSDRFSAERPKGSFSTLEIQRTEQGDSAMYLCASSSLQGTNEKLFFGSGTQLSVL.

J is TRBJ2-3 and V is TRBV19; 8 bases line up with TRBD2. CDR3 size: 19 residues. Germline assignment: CDR1 LNHDA and CDR2 SQIVND (reference sequence). Unmatched junction bases numbered 19, after V lost 3 bases and J lost 5 bases. The CDR3, as DNA: TGTGCCAGTAGTATGGGTTTCTTTAGGATCGGGGGGGAGGGAGATACGCAGTATTTT. Translating it yields CASSMGFFRIGGEGDTQYF.

The chain combines TRBV7-2 with TRBJ1-5, with 8 bases fitting TRBD1. V dropped 5 bases and J dropped 6; count of bases not matched to a gene: 6. The CDR3 runs 14 residues. Per germline, CDR1 SGHTA and CDR2 FQGNSA. The CDR3 loop reads CASSQGQGGQPQHF. CDR3 nucleotides: TGTGCCAGCAGCCAAGGACAGGGAGGTCAGCCCCAGCATTTT.

The chain carries TRBV6-5 and TRBJ1-4; tentatively, D is TRBD1 (5 bases). The CDR3 is 15 amino acids. Germline V gene lookup returns CDR1 MNHEY and CDR2 SVGAGI. Trimming pared 6 bases from V and 5 bases from J, leaving 16 bases between. The CDR3 spells CASSSKAGLNEKLFF. The CDR3 nucleotides read TGTGCCAGCAGCTCTAAAGCAGGGTTAAATGAAAAACTGTTTTTT.

The J gene is TRBJ2-1, the V gene TRBV7-6; D is undetermined. CDR1 is SGHVS and CDR2 is FNYEAQ in the germline V gene. This CDR3 region has 12 residues. Trimming took 4 bases from V and 6 from J, leaving 7 bases between them. CDR3 DNA sequence: TGTGCCAGCAGCTCCTTGTTCAATGAGCAGTTCTTC. It is translated as CASSSLFNEQFF.

The rearrangement links TRBV7-3 to TRBJ2-1; TRBD2 might be the D (5 bases). This CDR3 is 12 amino acids long. V was clipped by 5 bases and J by 6 bases, with 8 bases between them. Germline V gives CDR1 SGHTA, CDR2 FQGTGA. The CDR3 here is CASSTGGNEQFF. The CDR3 nucleotides read TGTGCCAGCAGCACCGGAGGCAATGAGCAGTTCTTC.

This clone was seen only a few times. The J gene is TRBJ2-2, the V gene TRBV5-1; 9 bases map to TRBD1. The germline CDR1 and CDR2 sequences are SGHRS and YFSETQ. CDR3 size: 15 residues. After removal of 2 bases from V and 10 bases from J, the junction contained 9 bases not matched to a gene. The DNA for the CDR3 is TGCGCCAGCAGCTTAGGACAGGGGAACATAGTGGAGCTGTTTTTT. Protein product: CASSLGQGNIVELFF.

The V and J genes are TRBV9 and TRBJ1-1; 10 bases line up with TRBD1. CDR3 length: 17 residues. The V segment lost 4 bases and the J segment 7 bases; nucleotides outside the gene matches: 16. The germline V gene encodes CDR1 SGDLS and CDR2 YYNGEE. CDR3 nucleotide sequence: TGTGCCAGCAGCCCCCACCGGGACAGGGGCCTAACAGGTGAAGCTTTCTTT. Translated, it gives CASSPHRDRGLTGEAFF.

The chain is built from TRBV2 and TRBJ1-5; no firm D call. CDR1 and CDR2 from the germline V gene are SNHLY and FYNNEI. This CDR3 has 14 amino acids. V was shortened by 2 bases and J by 4 bases, with 9 bases between the two germline ends. The CDR3 reads CASSEITENQPQHF. The CDR3 DNA reads as TGTGCCAGCAGTGAAATAACAGAGAATCAGCCCCAGCATTTT.